The 12 T cell receptor beta chains listed next were all sequenced from one sample in a study of cytomegalovirus exposure and HLA in healthy donors. Both 60 Vbeta primers and 13 Jbeta primers went into the PCR. Clones were read by immunoSEQ multiplex PCR, and TCRdb kept only the in-frame ones, dropping some. The table includes 150,000 to 200,000 clones, about 70% detected once. The sequencing sample was made of PBMCs. The receptors were gathered from a young woman in good health and CMV-seropositive.

This clone was counted only a few times. The V and J genes are TRBV9 and TRBJ1-2; a possible D gene is TRBD1 (6 bases). Trimming pared 0 bases from V and 7 bases from J, leaving 13 bases between. The CDR3 is made up of 14 amino acids. Germline CDR1 SGDLS, CDR2 YYNGEE. The CDR3 sequence: CASSVEGGRGGYTF. CDR3 nucleotides: TGTGCCAGCAGCGTAGAAGGGGGAAGGGGTGGCTACACCTTC.

The rearrangement uses TRBV4-2 and TRBJ2-7; 10 positions match TRBD2. This CDR3 spans 14 amino acids. CDR1 and CDR2 from the germline V gene are LGHNA and YNFKEQ. V was pared by 4 bases and J by 7 bases, with 7 bases of the junction left unmatched. The CDR3 bases are TGTGCCAGCAGCCCACTAGCGGGATCGGGTGAGCAGTACTTC. Its protein product is CASSPLAGSGEQYF.

The CDR3 loop reads CASSSGGYTF. CDR3 sequence (DNA): TGTGCCAGCAGCTCAGGAGGCTACACCTTC. V gene TRBV2 combines with J gene TRBJ1-2; D unresolved. Looked up from germline, CDR1 is SNHLY and CDR2 is FYNNEI. The CDR3 runs to 10 residues. V was trimmed by 6 bases and J by 8 bases, leaving 7 bases between them.

V is TRBV7-2 and J is TRBJ1-3; TRBD1 matches at 7 bases. In germline, CDR1 is SGHTA, CDR2 FQGNSA. The V segment lost 0 bases and the J segment 3 bases; nucleotides outside the gene matches: 5. This CDR3 region has 16 residues. The CDR3 region is CASSLAGTESGNTIYF. CDR3 nucleotides: TGTGCCAGCAGCTTAGCGGGGACAGAAAGTGGAAACACCATATATTTT.

The chain joins TRBV28 to TRBJ1-5; D gene unclear. Germline values: CDR1 MDHEN, CDR2 SYDVKM. The CDR3 covers 10 residues. Deletions cut 7 bases from V and 11 bases from J, with 9 bases between. CDR3 DNA sequence: TGTGCCAGCACCCTCCTAGCCCAGCATTTT. This encodes CASTLLAQHF.

This clone appeared once. This chain joins TRBV6-5 and TRBJ2-7, with 9 bases that match TRBD1. Per the germline V gene, CDR1 is MNHEY and CDR2 is SVGAGI. J was trimmed by 3 bases and V by 5 bases; bases with no gene match: 5. This CDR3 comprises 14 residues. As DNA, the CDR3 is TGTGCCAGCAGTCGAGGGACAGGGTTCTACGAGCAGTACTTC. It yields the protein CASSRGTGFYEQYF.

A single count supports this clone. This chain links TRBV30 with TRBJ2-2, with D possibly matching TRBD2 (5 bases). The CDR3 totals 14 residues. Germline V gene lookup returns CDR1 GTSNPN and CDR2 SVGIG (reference sequence). V was pared by 0 bases and J by 3 bases, with 8 bases between. For the CDR3, the DNA is TGTGCCTGGAGTGTACTAGAGGACACCGGGGAGCTGTTTTTT. Amino acid sequence: CAWSVLEDTGELFF.

In its sample, this clone was seen once. This chain connects TRBV27 to TRBJ2-5; 8 bases align to TRBD2. The germline V gene encodes CDR1 MNHEY and CDR2 SMNVEV (reference sequence). The length of the CDR3 is 16 residues. The V and J ends lost 4 bases and 5 bases, in that order; junction bases with no gene match: 12. CDR3 residues: CASSSRTSLKGETQYF. The CDR3 nucleotides are TGTGCCAGCAGTTCCCGGACTAGCTTGAAGGGCGAGACCCAGTACTTC.

The chain employs TRBV5-4 and TRBJ2-5, with a weak D call TRBD1 (5 bases). With 0 bases removed from V and 11 bases from J, the gap between germline ends came to 23 bases. CDR3 size: 16 residues. The germline CDR1 and CDR2 sequences are SGHNT and YYREEE (reference sequence). Written as DNA, the CDR3 is TGTGCCAGCAGCTTGGTGGTAGGACAAAGGATAGATGAGCAGTACTTC. This sequence encodes CASSLVVGQRIDEQYF.

This clone was counted once. The chain combines TRBV19 with TRBJ1-1; TRBD1 might be the D (5 bases). Trimming pared 9 bases from V and 1 base from J, leaving 15 bases between. Germline-derived CDR1 and CDR2 are LNHDA and SQIVND (reference sequence). This CDR3 comprises 14 residues. The CDR3 DNA sequence: TGTGCCAGCCGGGTTGGGGGAGGGAACACTGAAGCTTTCTTT. Amino acids: CASRVGGGNTEAFF.

The chain combines TRBV7-2 with TRBJ2-7, with 9 bases that match TRBD2. The germline V gene encodes CDR1 SGHTA and CDR2 FQGNSA. The CDR3 covers 18 residues. Trimming cost V 2 bases and J 5 bases; bases outside gene matches: 16. The CDR3 loop is CASSLQTIAGVMLDEQYF. The DNA for the CDR3 is TGTGCCAGCAGCTTACAGACCATAGCGGGAGTTATGCTAGACGAGCAGTACTTC.

The rearrangement joins TRBV11-3 to TRBJ2-5; D is possibly TRBD1 (6 bases). The CDR3 runs 13 residues. V was cut by 2 bases and J by 3 bases, with 7 bases left in between. The germline V gene has CDR1 SGHNT and CDR2 YENEEA. For the CDR3, the DNA is TGTGCCAGCAGCTTACGGACAGAAGAGACCCAGTACTTC. Its protein is CASSLRTEETQYF.